These T cell receptor beta chains were read from a single sample in a study of blood T cell repertoires in COVID-19. Assay: immunoSEQ multiplex PCR; the TCRdb copy retains only in-frame clones and omits some. The sample consists of around 270,000 clones, roughly 90% of them appearing once. Sequenced input: peripheral blood. The receptors were gathered from a man aged 30-40 years with active or convalescent COVID-19. The CDR3 runs from the conserved cysteine through the conserved F or W. A D gene is named only where the DNA matches it firmly. The listing skips clone size in some rows; elsewhere it reads once, few, many or a size class.

TRBV6-5,TRBD1,TRBJ1-5,-,CASSRTGNQPQHF,TGTGCCAGCAGTCGGACAGGGAATCAGCCCCAGCATTTT
TRBV18,TRBD1,TRBJ1-1,few,CASSPRGQGETEAFF,TGTGCCAGCTCACCCAGGGGACAGGGGGAGACTGAAGCTTTCTTT
TRBV10-2,TRBD1,TRBJ1-5,-,CASRDRASNQPQHF,TGCGCCAGCAGAGACAGGGCTAGCAATCAGCCCCAGCATTTT
TRBV18,TRBD1,TRBJ1-5,-,CASSDTGAISNQPQHF,TGTGCCAGCTCAGACACAGGGGCGATAAGCAATCAGCCCCAGCATTTT
TRBV27,-,TRBJ1-5,-,CASSKEKTGNQPQHF,TGTGCCAGCAGTAAAGAAAAAACAGGGAATCAGCCCCAGCATTTT
TRBV27,TRBD1,TRBJ2-5,-,CASSFGTGGWETQYF,TGTGCCAGCAGTTTTGGGACAGGGGGCTGGGAGACCCAGTACTTC
TRBV27,-,TRBJ2-5,-,CASSWSISETQYF,TGTGCCAGCAGTTGGAGTATCTCGGAGACCCAGTACTTC
TRBV19,-,TRBJ1-4,once,CASSIVTALQENEKLFF,TGTGCCAGTAGTATAGTCACGGCGTTACAGGAAAATGAAAAACTGTTTTTT
TRBV5-1,-,TRBJ1-3,-,CASSLGGYSGNTIYF,TGCGCCAGCAGCCTCGGAGGGTACTCTGGAAACACCATATATTTT
TRBV7-9,-,TRBJ2-3,-,CASGAITDTQYF,TGTGCCAGCGGGGCCATCACAGATACGCAGTATTTT
TRBV19,TRBD1,TRBJ2-7,-,CASSRQGYEQYF,TGTGCCAGTAGCCGACAGGGATACGAGCAGTACTTC
TRBV29-1,-,TRBJ1-2,-,CSVDDSYGYTF,TGCAGCGTCGATGACAGCTATGGCTACACCTTC
TRBV3-1/TRBV3-2,-,TRBJ2-7,-,CASSQGSSHEQYF,TGTGCCAGCAGCCAAGGTAGCTCCCACGAGCAGTACTTC